Listed here is a single TCR beta chain. V was clipped by 1 base and J by 2 bases, with 15 bases between them. Germline values: CDR1 SGHRS, CDR2 YFSETQ. The CDR3 length is 16 residues. Primed by a sample-barcoded 5' primer and a J-beta primer mix, a second PCR proceeded for roughly 7 to 12 cycles. Each CDR3 protein gets one entry after TCRdb re-called the 5' RACE reads with MiXCR. The sample contains under 2,000,000 distinct CDR3 sequences, roughly 49% of which appear only once. This record belongs to a study of blood T cells in healthy people across ages. This receptor was taken from a middle-aged woman in good health. What was sequenced was blood. The V gene is TRBV5-1, the J gene TRBJ2-5, with D possibly TRBD1 on 7 matching bases. In nucleotides, the CDR3 is TGCGCCAGCAGCTTGTCATCCAGGGGGGTTCAAGAGACCCAGTACTTC. Its translation is CASSLSSRGVQETQYF.